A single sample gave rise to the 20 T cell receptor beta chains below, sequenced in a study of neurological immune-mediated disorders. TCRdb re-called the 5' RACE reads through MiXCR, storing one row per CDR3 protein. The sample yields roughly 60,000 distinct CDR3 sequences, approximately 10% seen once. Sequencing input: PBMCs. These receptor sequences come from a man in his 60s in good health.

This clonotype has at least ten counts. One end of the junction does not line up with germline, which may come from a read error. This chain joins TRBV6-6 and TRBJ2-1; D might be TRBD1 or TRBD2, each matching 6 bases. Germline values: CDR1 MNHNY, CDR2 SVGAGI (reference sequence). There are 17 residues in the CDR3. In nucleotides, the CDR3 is TGTGCCAGCAGTTCGTTGGGATGGGGGGCCTCCCACAATGAGCAGTTCTTC. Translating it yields CASSSLGWGASHNEQFF.

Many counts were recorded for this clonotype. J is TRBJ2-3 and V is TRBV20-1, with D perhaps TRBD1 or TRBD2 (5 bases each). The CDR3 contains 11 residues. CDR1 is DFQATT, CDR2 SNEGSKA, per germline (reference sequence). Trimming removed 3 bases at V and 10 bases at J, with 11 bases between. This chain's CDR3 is CSASGGSPQYF. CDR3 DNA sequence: TGCAGTGCTAGTGGGGGATCACCGCAGTATTTT.

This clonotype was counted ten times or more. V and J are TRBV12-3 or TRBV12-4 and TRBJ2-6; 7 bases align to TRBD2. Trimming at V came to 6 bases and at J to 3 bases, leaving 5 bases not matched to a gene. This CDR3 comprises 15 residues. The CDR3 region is CASSGLVLGANVLTF. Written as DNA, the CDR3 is TGTGCCAGCAGCGGACTAGTCCTTGGGGCCAACGTCCTGACTTTC.

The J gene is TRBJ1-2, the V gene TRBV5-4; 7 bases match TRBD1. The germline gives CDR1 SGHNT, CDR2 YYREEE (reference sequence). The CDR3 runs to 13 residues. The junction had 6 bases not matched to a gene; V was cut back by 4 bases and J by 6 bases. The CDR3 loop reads CASSLQGTDGYTF. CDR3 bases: TGTGCCAGCAGCCTCCAAGGGACAGATGGCTACACCTTC. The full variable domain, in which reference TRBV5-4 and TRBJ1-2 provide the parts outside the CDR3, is ETGVTQSPTHLIKTRGQQVTLRCSSQSGHNTVSWYQQALGQGPQFIFQYYREEENGRGNFPPRFSGLQFPNYSSELNVNALELDDSALYLCASSLQGTDGYTFGSGTRLTVV.

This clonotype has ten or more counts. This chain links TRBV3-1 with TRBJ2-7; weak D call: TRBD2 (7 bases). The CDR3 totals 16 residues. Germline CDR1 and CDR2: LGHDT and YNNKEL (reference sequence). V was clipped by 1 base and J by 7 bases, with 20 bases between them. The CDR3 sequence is CASSQVGGRSVWEQYF. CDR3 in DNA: TGTGCCAGCAGCCAAGTCGGGGGGCGCAGCGTCTGGGAGCAGTACTTC.

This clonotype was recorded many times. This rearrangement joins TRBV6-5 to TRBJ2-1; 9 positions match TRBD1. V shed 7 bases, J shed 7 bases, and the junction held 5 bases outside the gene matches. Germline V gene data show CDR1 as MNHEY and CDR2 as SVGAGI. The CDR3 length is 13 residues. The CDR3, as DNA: TGTGCCAGCACCAAAGACAGGGGGAATGAGCAGTTCTTC. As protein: CASTKDRGNEQFF.

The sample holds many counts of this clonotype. DNA for the CDR3: TGTGCCAGCAGCCAAGAAGAAGGGTACGGGAATTCACCCCTCCACTTT. It encodes CASSQEEGYGNSPLHF. V gene TRBV4-2 combines with J gene TRBJ1-6; D call uncertain. Trimming took 0 bases from V and 7 from J, leaving 13 bases between them. This CDR3 has 16 residues. Germline CDR1 and CDR2: LGHNA and YNFKEQ.

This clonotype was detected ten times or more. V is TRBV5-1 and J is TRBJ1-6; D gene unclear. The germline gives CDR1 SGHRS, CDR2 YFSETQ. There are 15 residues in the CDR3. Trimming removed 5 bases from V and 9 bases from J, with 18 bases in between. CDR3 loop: CASSNNLLTGSPLHF. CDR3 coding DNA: TGCGCCAGCAGTAATAACCTTCTGACGGGTTCACCCCTCCACTTT.

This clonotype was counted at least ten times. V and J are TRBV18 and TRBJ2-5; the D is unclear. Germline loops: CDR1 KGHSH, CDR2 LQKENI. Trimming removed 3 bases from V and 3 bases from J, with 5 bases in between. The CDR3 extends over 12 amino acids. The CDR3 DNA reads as TGTGCCAGCTCACCGGCGGAAGAGACCCAGTACTTC. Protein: CASSPAEETQYF.

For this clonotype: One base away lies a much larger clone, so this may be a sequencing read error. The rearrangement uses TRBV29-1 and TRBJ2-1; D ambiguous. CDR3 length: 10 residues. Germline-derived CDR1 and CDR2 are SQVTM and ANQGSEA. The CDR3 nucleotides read TGCAGCTTTGAAGACCGGGAGCAGTTCTTC. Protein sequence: CSFEDREQFF.

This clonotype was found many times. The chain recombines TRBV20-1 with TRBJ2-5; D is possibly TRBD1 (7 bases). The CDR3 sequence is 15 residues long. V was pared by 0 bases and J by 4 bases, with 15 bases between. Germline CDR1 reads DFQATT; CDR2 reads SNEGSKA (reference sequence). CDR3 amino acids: CSARDSGGRGETQYF. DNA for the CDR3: TGCAGTGCTAGAGATTCAGGGGGGAGAGGAGAGACCCAGTACTTC.

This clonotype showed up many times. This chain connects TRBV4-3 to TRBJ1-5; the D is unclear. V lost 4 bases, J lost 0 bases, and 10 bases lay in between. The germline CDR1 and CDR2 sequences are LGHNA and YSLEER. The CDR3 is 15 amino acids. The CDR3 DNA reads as TGCGCCAGCAGCCTATCGACGGATAGCAATCAGCCCCAGCATTTT. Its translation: CASSLSTDSNQPQHF.

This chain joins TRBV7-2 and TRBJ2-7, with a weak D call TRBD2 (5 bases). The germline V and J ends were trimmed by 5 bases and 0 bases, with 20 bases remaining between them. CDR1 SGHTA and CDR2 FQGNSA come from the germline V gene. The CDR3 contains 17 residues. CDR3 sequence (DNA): TGTACCAGCAGCCCCTCCCGGGGAGCGTGCCTCTCCTACGAGCAGTACTTC. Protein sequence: CTSSPSRGACLSYEQYF.

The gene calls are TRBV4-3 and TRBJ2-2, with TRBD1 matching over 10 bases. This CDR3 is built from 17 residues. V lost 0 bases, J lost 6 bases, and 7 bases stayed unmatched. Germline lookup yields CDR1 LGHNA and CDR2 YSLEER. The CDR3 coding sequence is TGCGCCAGCAGCCAAGATAAGGGACAGGGGTGGGCCGGGGAGCTGTTTTTT. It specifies CASSQDKGQGWAGELFF.

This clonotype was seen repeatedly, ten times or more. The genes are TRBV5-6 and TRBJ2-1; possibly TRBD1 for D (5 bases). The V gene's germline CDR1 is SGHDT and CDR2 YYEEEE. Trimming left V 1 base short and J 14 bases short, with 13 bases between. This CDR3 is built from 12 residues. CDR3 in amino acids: CASSLKDTRKFF. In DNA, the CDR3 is TGTGCCAGCAGCTTGAAGGACACCAGGAAGTTCTTC.

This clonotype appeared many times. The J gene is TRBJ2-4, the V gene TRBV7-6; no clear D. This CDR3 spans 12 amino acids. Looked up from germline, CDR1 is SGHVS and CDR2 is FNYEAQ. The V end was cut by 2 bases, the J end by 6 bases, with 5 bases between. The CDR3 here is CASSLNGNIQYF. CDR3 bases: TGTGCCAGCAGCTTAAATGGAAACATTCAGTACTTC.

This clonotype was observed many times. This chain's CDR3 is CASSYSRADANRGGYTF. As DNA, the CDR3 is TGTGCCAGCAGTTACTCGAGGGCCGACGCTAATCGCGGAGGCTACACCTTC. The chain couples TRBV6-5 to TRBJ1-2; D is ambiguous. Per germline, CDR1 MNHEY and CDR2 SVGAGI. The V gene lost 0 bases and the J gene lost 8 bases, with 22 bases spanning the gap. This CDR3 is built from 17 residues.

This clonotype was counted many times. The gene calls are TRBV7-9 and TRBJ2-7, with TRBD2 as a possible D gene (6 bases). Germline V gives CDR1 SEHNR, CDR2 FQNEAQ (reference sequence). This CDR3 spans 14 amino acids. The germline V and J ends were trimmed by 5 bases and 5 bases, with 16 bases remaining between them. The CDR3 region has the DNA TGTGCCAGCAGCCCGGGGAGGTGGTGGGACGAGCAGTACTTC. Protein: CASSPGRWWDEQYF.

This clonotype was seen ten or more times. CDR3 in amino acids: CATSNEPGAEQFF. As DNA, the CDR3 is TGTGCCACCAGCAACGAGCCAGGGGCTGAGCAGTTCTTC. The chain recombines TRBV15 with TRBJ2-1; tentative D call: TRBD1 (6 bases). Per germline, CDR1 LNHNV and CDR2 YYDKDF (reference sequence). With 4 bases removed from V and 9 bases from J, the gap between germline ends came to 13 bases. The CDR3 is 13 amino acids.

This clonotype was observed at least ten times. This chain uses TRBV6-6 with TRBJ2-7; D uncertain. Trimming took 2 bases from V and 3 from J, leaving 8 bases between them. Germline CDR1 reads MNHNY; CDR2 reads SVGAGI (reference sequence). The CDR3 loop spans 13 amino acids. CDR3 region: CASSYNGRYEQYF. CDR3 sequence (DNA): TGTGCCAGCAGTTACAACGGCCGCTACGAGCAGTACTTC.